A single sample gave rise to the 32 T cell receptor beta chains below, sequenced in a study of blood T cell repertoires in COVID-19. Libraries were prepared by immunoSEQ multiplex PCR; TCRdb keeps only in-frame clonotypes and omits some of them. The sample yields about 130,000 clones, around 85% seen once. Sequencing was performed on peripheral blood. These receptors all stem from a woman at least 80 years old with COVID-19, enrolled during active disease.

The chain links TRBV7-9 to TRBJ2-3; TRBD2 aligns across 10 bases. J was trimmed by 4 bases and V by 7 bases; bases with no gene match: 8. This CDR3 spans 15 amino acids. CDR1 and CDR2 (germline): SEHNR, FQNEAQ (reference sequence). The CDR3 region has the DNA TGTGCCAGCAACCCTAGCGGGAGAGGGTCAGATACGCAGTATTTT. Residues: CASNPSGRGSDTQYF.

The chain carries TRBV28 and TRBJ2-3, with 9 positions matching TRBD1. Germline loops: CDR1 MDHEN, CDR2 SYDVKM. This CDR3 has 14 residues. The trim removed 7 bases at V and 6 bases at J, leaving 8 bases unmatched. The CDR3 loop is CASKGTGYFDTQYF. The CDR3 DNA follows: TGTGCCAGCAAGGGGACAGGGTATTTCGATACGCAGTATTTT. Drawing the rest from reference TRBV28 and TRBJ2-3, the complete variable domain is DVKVTQSSRYLVKRTGEKVFLECVQDMDHENMFWYRQDPGLGLRLIYFSYDVKMKEKGDIPEGYSVSREKKERFSLILESASTNQTSMYLCASKGTGYFDTQYFGPGTRLTVL.

CDR3 bases: TGTGCCAGCAGCCAGGGAGGGGGGACTAATGAAAAACTGTTTTTT. Protein: CASSQGGGTNEKLFF. This chain uses TRBV7-2 with TRBJ1-4; a possible D gene is TRBD1 (6 bases). CDR1 SGHTA and CDR2 FQGNSA come from the germline V gene. This CDR3 region has 15 residues. Trimming removed 5 bases from V and 2 bases from J, with 12 bases in between.

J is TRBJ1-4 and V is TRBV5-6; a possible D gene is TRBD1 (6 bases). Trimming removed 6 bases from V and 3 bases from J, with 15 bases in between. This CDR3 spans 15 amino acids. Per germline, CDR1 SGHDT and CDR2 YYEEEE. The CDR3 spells CASNRRGPSNEKLFF. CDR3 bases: TGTGCCAGCAATAGGCGGGGGCCTTCTAATGAAAAACTGTTTTTT.

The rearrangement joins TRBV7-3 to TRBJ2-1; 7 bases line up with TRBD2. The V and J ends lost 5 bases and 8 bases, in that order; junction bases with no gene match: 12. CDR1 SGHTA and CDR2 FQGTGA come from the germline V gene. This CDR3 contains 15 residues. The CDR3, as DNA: TGTGCCAGCAGCCCCCAGTTGGTAGGGAGGGATGAGCAGTTCTTC. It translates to CASSPQLVGRDEQFF.

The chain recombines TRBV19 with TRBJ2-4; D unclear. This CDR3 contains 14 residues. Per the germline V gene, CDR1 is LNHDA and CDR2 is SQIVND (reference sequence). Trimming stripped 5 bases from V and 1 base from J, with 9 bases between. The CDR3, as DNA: TGTGCCAGTAGTGACGGAGCGGCCAAAAACATTCAGTACTTC. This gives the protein CASSDGAAKNIQYF.

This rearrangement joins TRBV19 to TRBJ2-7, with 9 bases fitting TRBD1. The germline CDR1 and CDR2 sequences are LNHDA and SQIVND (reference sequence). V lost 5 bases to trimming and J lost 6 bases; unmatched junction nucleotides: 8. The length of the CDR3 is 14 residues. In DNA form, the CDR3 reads TGTGCCAGTAGTTCGGGACAGGGAGGCTCCGAGCAGTACTTC. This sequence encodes CASSSGQGGSEQYF.

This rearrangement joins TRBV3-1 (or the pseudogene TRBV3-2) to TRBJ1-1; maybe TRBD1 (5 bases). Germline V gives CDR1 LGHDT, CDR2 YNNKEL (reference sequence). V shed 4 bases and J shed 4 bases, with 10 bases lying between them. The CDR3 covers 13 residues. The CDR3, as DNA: TGTGCCAGCAGCCTCCAGCAGGGCACTGAAGCTTTCTTT. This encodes CASSLQQGTEAFF.

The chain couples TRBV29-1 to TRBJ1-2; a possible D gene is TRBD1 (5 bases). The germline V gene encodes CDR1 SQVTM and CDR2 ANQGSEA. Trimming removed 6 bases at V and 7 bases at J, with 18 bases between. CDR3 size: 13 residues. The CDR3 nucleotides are TGCAGCGTGGGGGACGGGAGGTTGGGTGGCTACACCTTC. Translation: CSVGDGRLGGYTF.

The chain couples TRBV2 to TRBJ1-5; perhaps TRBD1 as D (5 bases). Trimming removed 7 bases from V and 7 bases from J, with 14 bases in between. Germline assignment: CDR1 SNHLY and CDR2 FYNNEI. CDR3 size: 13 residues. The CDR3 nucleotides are TGTGCCAGCACCGACATCGGGGGGCAGCCCCAGCATTTT. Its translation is CASTDIGGQPQHF.

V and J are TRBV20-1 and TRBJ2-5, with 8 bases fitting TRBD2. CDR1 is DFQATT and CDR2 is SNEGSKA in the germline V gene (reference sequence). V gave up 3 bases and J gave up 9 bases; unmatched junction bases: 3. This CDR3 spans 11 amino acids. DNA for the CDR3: TGCAGTGCTAGCGGGAGGGGGGCCCAGTACTTC. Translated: CSASGRGAQYF.

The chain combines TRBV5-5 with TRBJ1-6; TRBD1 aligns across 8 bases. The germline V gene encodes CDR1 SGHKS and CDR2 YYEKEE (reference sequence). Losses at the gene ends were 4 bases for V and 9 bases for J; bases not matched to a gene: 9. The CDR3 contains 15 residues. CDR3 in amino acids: CASSLGGTGSSPLHF. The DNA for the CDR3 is TGTGCCAGCAGCCTAGGTGGGACAGGAAGTTCACCCCTCCACTTT.

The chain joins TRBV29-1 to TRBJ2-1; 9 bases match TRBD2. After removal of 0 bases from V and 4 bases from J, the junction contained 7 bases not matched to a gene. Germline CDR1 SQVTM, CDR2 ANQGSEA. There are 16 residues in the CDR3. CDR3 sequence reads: CSVEDPGTSRYNEQFF. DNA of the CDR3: TGCAGCGTTGAAGATCCAGGGACTAGCAGGTACAATGAGCAGTTCTTC.

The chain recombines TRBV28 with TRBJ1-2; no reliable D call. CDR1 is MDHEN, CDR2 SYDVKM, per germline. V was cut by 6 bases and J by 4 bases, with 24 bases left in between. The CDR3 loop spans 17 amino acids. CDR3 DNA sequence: TGTGCCAGCAGAGAGGAGGTGGGCTCAACAAGGGCCTATGGCTACACCTTC. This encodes CASREEVGSTRAYGYTF.

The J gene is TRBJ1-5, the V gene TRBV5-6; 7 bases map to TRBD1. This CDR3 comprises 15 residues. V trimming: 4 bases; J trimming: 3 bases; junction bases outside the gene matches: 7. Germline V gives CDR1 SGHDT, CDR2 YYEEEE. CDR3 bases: TGTGCCAGCAGCAAGTGGACAGGCCCCAATCAGCCCCAGCATTTT. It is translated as CASSKWTGPNQPQHF.

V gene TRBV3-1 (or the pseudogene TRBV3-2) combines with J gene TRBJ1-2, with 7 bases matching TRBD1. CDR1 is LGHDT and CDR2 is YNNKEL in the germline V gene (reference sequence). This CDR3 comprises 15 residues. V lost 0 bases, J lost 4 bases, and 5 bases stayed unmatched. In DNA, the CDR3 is TGTGCCAGCAGCCAAGAACCGACAGGGAGCTATGGCTACACCTTC. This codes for CASSQEPTGSYGYTF.

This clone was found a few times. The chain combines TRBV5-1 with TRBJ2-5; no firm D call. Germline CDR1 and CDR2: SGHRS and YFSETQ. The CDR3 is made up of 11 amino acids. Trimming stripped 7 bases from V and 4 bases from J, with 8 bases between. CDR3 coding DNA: TGCGCCAGCGCTACCGGAGAGACCCAGTACTTC. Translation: CASATGETQYF.

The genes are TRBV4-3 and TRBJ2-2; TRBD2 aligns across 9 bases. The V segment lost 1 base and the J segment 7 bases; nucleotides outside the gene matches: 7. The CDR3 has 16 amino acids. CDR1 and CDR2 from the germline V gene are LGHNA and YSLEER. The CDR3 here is CASSQVLAGHGGELFF. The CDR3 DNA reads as TGCGCCAGCAGCCAAGTACTAGCGGGCCACGGCGGGGAGCTGTTTTTT.

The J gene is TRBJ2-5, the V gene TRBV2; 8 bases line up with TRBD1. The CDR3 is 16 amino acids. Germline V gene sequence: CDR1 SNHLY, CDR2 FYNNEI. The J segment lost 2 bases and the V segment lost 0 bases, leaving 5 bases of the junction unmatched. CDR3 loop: CASSEALGTGQETQYF. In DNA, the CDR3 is TGTGCCAGCAGTGAAGCGCTAGGGACAGGACAAGAGACCCAGTACTTC.

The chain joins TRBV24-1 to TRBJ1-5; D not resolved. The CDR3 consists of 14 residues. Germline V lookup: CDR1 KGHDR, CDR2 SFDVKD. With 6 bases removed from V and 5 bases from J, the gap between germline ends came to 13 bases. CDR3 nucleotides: TGTGCCACCAGTCTCGCGGGCCCGGATCAGCCCCAGCATTTT. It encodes CATSLAGPDQPQHF.

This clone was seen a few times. In nucleotides, the CDR3 is TGTGCCAGCAGACCCCCGCCTGGACAGGGTCTTAATTCACCCCTCCACTTT. Translated, it gives CASRPPPGQGLNSPLHF. The chain has TRBV7-9 and TRBJ1-6; 8 bases map to TRBD1. Germline values: CDR1 SEHNR, CDR2 FQNEAQ (reference sequence). This CDR3 has 17 amino acids. V trimming: 6 bases; J trimming: 6 bases; junction bases outside the gene matches: 13.

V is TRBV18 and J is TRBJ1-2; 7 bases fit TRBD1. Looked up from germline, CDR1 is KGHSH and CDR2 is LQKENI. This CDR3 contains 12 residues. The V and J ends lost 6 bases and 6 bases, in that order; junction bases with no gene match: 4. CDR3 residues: CASSRTGNGYTF. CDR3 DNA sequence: TGTGCCAGCTCCCGGACAGGAAATGGCTACACCTTC.

Here the CDR3 reads CASSKVTSENTGELFF. CDR3 sequence (DNA): TGTGCCAGCAGCAAAGTGACCAGCGAAAACACCGGGGAGCTGTTTTTT. The rearrangement joins TRBV21-1 to TRBJ2-2; the table's D gene call, TRBD2, was not cross checked with the DNA. TRBV21-1 is a known pseudogene. The CDR3 covers 16 residues.

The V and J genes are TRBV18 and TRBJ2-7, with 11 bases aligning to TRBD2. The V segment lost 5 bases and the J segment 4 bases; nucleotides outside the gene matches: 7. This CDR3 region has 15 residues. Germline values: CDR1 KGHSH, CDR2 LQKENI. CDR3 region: CASSVGTSGLYEQYF. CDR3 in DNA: TGTGCCAGCTCAGTCGGGACTAGCGGATTGTACGAGCAGTACTTC.

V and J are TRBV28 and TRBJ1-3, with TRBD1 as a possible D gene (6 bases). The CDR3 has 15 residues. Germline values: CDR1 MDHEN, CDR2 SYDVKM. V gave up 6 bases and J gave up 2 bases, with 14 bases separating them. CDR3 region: CASSPDRVPGNTIYF. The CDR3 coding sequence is TGTGCCAGCAGCCCGGACAGAGTCCCTGGAAACACCATATATTTT.

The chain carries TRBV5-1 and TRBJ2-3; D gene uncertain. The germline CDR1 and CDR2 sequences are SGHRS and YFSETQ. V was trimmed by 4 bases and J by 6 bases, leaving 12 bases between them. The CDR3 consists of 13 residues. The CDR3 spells CASSLRVRDTQYF. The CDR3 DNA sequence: TGCGCCAGCAGCCTACGGGTCCGGGATACGCAGTATTTT.

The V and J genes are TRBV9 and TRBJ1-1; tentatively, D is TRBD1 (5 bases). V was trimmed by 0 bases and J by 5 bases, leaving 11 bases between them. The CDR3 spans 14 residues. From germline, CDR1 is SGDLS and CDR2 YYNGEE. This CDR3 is CASSVDPSGTEAFF. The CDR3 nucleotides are TGTGCCAGCAGCGTAGACCCCTCAGGGACTGAAGCTTTCTTT.

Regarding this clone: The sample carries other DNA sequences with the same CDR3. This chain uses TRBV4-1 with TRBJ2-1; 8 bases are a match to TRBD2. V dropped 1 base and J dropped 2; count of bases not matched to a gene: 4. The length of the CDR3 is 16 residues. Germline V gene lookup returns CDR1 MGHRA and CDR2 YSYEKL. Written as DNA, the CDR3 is TGCGCCAGCAGCCAAGGCCTAGCGGGTGCCTACAATGAGCAGTTCTTC. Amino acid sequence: CASSQGLAGAYNEQFF.

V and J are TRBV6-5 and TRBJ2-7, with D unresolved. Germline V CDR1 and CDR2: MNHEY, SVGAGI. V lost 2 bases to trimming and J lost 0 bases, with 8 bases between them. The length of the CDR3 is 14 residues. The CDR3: CASSYALASYEQYF. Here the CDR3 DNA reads TGTGCCAGCAGTTACGCGTTAGCCTCCTACGAGCAGTACTTC.

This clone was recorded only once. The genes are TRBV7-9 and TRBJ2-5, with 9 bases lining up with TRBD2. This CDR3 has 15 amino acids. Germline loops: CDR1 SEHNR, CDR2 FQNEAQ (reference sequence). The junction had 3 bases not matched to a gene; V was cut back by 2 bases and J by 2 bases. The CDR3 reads CASSLSGLAQETQYF. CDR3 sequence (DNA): TGTGCCAGCAGCTTAAGCGGACTAGCGCAAGAGACCCAGTACTTC.

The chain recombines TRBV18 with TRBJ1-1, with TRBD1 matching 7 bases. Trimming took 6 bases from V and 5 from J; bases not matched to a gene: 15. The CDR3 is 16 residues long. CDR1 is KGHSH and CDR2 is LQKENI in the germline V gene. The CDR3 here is CASSERRQGGWTEAFF. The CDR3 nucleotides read TGTGCCAGCTCCGAACGACGACAGGGAGGTTGGACTGAAGCTTTCTTT. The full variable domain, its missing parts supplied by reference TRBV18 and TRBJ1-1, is NAGVMQNPRHLVRRRGQEARLRCSPMKGHSHVYWYRQLPEEGLKFMVYLQKENIIDESGMPKERFSAEFPKEGPSILRIQQVVRGDSAAYFCASSERRQGGWTEAFFGQGTRLTVV.

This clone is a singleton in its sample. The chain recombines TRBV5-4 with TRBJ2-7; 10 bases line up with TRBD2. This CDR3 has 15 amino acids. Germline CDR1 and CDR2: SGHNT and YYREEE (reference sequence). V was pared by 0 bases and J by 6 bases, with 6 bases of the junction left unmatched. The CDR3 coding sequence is TGTGCCAGCAGCTTGGAGGCTAGCGGGAGCGGCGAGCAGTACTTC. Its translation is CASSLEASGSGEQYF.